This T cell receptor (beta chain) derives from a study of regulatory T cells in long-lasting Graves disease. The study, taken as a whole, reports: Patients whose Graves' disease persisted exhibited lower TCR diversity than those newly diagnosed.

Stated time point: newly diagnosed GD, antithyroid drugs for less than 3 months. Extracted PBMC RNA gave rise to the TCR library. With EDTA tubes as the receptacles, around 10 milliliters of peripheral blood were drawn. Germline V gene lookup returns CDR1 SGHNT and CDR2 YYREEE (reference sequence). The CDR3 contains 17 residues. Unmatched junction bases numbered 10, after V lost 4 bases and J lost 1 base. Building of the TCR beta libraries involved iRepertoire HTBI primers and Arm-PCR of CDR3 regions. TCRdb recomputed calls from the multiplex PCR reads with MiXCR, one row per CDR3 protein. The sample has 250,000 to 300,000 distinct CDR3 sequences, approximately 18% seen once; the top ten hold 11% to 15%. As for this clonotype: What it binds is not known.

These data also featured in a second study, about T cells in Graves' hyperthyroidism and ophthalmopathy.

The sequencing here drew on peripheral blood mononuclear cells (PBMCs), taken at new diagnosis, from a patient treated with antithyroid drugs. The clonotype comes from a woman aged 25 to 45 with Graves disease. This chain links TRBV5-4 with TRBJ1-1; 10 bases are a match to TRBD1. The CDR3 protein is CASSREGTGASNTEAFF. The CDR3 DNA reads as TGTGCCAGCAGCCGTGAGGGGACAGGGGCTTCGAACACTGAAGCTTTCTTT. Full variable domain (missing parts from reference TRBV5-4 and TRBJ1-1): ETGVTQSPTHLIKTRGQQVTLRCSSQSGHNTVSWYQQALGQGPQFIFQYYREEENGRGNFPPRFSGLQFPNYSSELNVNALELDDSALYLCASSREGTGASNTEAFFGQGTRLTVV.